These T cell receptor beta chains were read from a single sample in a study of control samples from healthy donors and cancer patients. Assay: immunoSEQ multiplex PCR; the TCRdb copy retains only in-frame clones and omits some. The data show under 200,000 clones, with over 85% seen just once and over 4% held by the top ten. The specimen sequenced was blood. These receptors were taken from a woman in her sixties or seventies in good health. CDR3s leave out the opening cysteine and the closing phenylalanine or tryptophan. For some rows the clone size is stated as once, few or many, or as a class when expanded; others skip it.

abundance	v_gene	j_gene	CDR3aa
-	TRBV3-1/TRBV3-2	TRBJ2-3	ASSQLLTTDTQY
-	TRBV6-5	TRBJ1-2	ASIPSGSSNYGYT
-	TRBV6-6	TRBJ1-4	ASSYSDEKLF
once	TRBV30	TRBJ2-7	AWELQGAYEQY
-	TRBV14	TRBJ2-4	ASSPGQGLRNIQY
-	TRBV18	TRBJ2-2	ASSEGQGARTGELF
-	TRBV6-1	TRBJ1-6	ASSDAGGIYNSPLH
once	TRBV10-3	TRBJ2-7	AISESRFIPDRGREQY
-	TRBV5-1	TRBJ2-7	ASSLAPGQGLEQY
-	TRBV12-5	TRBJ2-1	ASAEVDPLDEQF
-	TRBV7-7	TRBJ2-5	ASSTGLAGETQY
-	TRBV4-2	TRBJ2-5	ASSQVNAGGGQETQY
once	TRBV6-5	TRBJ2-1	ASRLQGPNEQF
-	TRBV6-2/TRBV6-3	TRBJ1-5	ASSWDREGQPQH
-	TRBV12-5	TRBJ1-1	ASGSDGGEAF
once	TRBV5-1	TRBJ2-5	ASSLVWGQETQY
-	TRBV20-1	TRBJ1-2	SASSGRPGYT
-	TRBV4-1	TRBJ2-3	ASSQDSLDTQY
-	TRBV27	TRBJ1-1	ASSPHWTDLNTEAF
-	TRBV18	TRBJ1-1	ASSPDRGTEAF
-	TRBV12-5	TRBJ1-1	ASGPGDRGAF
-	TRBV18	TRBJ2-7	ASSPPGLAGIYEQY
-	TRBV5-1	TRBJ2-7	ASRPIGGEVYEQY
few	TRBV7-2	TRBJ1-1	ASSLVQATEAF
once	TRBV18	TRBJ2-1	ASSPQGGEQF
-	TRBV20-1	TRBJ2-1	SASQGPGRYNEQF